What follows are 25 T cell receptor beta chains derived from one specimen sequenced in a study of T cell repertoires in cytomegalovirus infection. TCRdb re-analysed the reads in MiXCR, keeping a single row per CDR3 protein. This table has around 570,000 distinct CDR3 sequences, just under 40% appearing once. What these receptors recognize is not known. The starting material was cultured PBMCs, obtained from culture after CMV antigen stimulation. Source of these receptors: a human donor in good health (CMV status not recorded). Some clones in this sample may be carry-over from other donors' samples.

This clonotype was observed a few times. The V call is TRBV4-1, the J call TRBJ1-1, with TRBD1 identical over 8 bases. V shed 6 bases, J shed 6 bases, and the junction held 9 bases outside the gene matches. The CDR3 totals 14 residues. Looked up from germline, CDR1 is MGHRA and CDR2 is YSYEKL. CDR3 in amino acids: CASSRTGSAAEAFF. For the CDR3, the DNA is TGCGCCAGCAGTCGGACAGGGTCCGCCGCTGAAGCTTTCTTT.

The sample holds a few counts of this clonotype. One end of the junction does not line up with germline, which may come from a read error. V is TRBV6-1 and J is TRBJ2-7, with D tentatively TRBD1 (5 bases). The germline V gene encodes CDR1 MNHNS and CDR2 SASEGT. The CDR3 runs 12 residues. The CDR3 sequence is CASSEGSVAGNF. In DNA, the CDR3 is TGTGCCAGCAGTGAAGGGTCCGTTGCAGGGAACTTC.

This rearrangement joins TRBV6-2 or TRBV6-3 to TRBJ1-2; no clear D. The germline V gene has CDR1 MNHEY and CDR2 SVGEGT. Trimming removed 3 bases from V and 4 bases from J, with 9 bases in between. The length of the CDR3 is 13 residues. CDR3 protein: CASSYSLIYGYTF. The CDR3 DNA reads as TGTGCCAGCAGTTATTCCCTAATCTATGGCTACACCTTC.

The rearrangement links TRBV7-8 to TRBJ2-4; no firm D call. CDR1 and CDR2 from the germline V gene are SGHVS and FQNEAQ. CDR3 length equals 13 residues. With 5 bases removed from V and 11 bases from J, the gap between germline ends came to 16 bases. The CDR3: CASSLRVSGFQYF. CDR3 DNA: TGTGCCAGCAGCCTCCGGGTTTCAGGATTTCAGTACTTC.

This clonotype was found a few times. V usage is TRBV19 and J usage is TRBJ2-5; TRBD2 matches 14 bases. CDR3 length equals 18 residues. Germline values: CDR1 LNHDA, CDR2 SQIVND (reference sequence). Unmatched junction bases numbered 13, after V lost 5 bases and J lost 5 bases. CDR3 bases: TGTGCCAGTAGTCGGCCCCGACTAGCGGGGGGGTCAGACGAGACCCAGTACTTC. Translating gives CASSRPRLAGGSDETQYF.

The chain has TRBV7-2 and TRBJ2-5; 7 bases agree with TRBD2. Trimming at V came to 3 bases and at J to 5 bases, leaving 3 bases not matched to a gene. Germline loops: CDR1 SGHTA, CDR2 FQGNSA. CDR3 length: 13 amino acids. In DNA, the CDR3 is TGTGCCAGCAGCTTCGCGCGGGAGGAGACCCAGTACTTC. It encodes CASSFAREETQYF.

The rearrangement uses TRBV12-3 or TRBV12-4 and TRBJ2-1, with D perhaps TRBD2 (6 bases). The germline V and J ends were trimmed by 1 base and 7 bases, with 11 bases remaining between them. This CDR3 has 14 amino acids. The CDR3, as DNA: TGTGCCAGCAGTTTAGGCGGGATTGTAAATGAGCAGTTCTTC. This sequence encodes CASSLGGIVNEQFF.

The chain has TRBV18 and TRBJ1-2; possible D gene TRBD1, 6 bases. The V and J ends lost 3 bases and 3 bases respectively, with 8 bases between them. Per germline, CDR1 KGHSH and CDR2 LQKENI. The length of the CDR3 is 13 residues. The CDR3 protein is CASSPNRDYGYTF. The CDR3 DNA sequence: TGTGCCAGCTCACCGAACAGGGACTATGGCTACACCTTC.

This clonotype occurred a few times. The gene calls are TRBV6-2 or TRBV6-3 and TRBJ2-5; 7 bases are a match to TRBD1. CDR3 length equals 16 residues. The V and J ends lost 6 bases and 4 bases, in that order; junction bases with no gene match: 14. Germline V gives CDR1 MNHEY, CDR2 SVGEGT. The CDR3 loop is CASSHSTGFGGETQYF. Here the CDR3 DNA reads TGTGCCAGCAGCCACTCGACAGGGTTCGGTGGAGAGACCCAGTACTTC.

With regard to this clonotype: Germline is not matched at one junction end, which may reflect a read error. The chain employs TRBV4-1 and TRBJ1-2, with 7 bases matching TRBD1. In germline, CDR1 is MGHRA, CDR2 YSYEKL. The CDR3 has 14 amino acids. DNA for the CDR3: TGTGCCAGCAGCCAAGATGTGCGAGGGGGCGGCTACACCTTC. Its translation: CASSQDVRGGGYTF.

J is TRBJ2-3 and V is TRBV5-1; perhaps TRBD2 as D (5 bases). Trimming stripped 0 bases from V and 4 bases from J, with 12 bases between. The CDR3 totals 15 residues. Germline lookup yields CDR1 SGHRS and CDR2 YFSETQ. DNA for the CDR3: TGCGCCAGCAGCTTGGAAGGGAGTTTCCCAGATACGCAGTATTTT. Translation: CASSLEGSFPDTQYF.

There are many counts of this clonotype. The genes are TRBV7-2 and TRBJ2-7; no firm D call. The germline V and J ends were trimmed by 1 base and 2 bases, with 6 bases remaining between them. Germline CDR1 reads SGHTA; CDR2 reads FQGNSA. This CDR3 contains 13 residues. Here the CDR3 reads CASSLVNPYEQYF. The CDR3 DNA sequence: TGTGCCAGCAGCTTAGTAAACCCCTACGAGCAGTACTTC. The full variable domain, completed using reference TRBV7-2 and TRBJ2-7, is GAGVSQSPSNKVTEKGKDVELRCDPISGHTALYWYRQSLGQGLEFLIYFQGNSAPDKSGLPSDRFSAERTGGSVSTLTIQRTQQEDSAVYLCASSLVNPYEQYFGPGTRLTVT.

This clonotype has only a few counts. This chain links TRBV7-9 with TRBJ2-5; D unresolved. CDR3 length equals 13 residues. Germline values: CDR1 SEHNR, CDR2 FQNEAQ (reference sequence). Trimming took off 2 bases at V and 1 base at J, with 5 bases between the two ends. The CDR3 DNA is TGTGCCAGCAGCTTAAAGTTCCAAGAGACCCAGTACTTC. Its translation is CASSLKFQETQYF.

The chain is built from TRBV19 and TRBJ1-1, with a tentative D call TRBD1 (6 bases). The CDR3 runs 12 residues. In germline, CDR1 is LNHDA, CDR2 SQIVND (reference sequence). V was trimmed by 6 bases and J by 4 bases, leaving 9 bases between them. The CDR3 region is CASRQQGTEAFF. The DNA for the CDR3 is TGTGCCAGTAGACAACAGGGCACTGAAGCTTTCTTT.

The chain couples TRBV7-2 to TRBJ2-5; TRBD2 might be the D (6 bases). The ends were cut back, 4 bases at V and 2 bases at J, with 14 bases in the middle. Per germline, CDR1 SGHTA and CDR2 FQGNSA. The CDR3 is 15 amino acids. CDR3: CASSSGLGRQETQYF. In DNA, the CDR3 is TGTGCCAGCAGCTCGGGCCTGGGGAGGCAAGAGACCCAGTACTTC.

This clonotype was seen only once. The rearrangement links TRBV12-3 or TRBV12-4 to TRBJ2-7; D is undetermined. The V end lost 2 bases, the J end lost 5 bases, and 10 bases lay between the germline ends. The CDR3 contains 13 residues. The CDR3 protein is CASSLKNFDEQYF. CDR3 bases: TGTGCCAGCAGTTTAAAGAATTTTGACGAGCAGTACTTC.

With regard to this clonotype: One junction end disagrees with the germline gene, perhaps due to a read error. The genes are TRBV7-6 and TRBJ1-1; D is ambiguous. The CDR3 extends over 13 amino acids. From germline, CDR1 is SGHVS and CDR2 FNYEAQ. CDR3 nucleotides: TGTACCAGCAGCCGACGGTTGAACACTGAAGCTTTCTTT. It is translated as CTSSRRLNTEAFF.

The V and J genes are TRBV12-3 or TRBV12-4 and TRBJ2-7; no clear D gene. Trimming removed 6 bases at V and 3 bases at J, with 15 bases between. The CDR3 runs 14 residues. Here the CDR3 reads CASRIGVLNYEQYF. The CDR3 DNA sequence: TGTGCCAGCAGGATCGGAGTGCTAAACTACGAGCAGTACTTC.

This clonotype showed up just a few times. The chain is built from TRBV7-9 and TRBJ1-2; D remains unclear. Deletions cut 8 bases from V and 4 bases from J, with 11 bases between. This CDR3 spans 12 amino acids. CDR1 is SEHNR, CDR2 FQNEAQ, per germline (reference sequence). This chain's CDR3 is CASGRYSYGYTF. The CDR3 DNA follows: TGTGCCAGCGGCAGGTACTCCTATGGCTACACCTTC.

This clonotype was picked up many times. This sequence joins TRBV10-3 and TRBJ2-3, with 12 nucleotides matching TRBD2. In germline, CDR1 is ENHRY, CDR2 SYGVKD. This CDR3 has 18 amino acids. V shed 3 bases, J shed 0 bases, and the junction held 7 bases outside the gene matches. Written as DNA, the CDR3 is TGTGCCATCAGTGAATCACTAGCGGGGGGAATAAGCACAGATACGCAGTATTTT. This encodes CAISESLAGGISTDTQYF.

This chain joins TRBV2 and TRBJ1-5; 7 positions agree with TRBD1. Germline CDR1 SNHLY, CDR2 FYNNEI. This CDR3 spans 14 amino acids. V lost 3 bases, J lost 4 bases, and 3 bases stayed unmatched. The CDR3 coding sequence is TGTGCCAGCAGTGAGACACAGGGGAATCAGCCCCAGCATTTT. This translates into CASSETQGNQPQHF.

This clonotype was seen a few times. CDR3: CASTSGLASLDEQFF. In DNA form, the CDR3 reads TGTGCCAGCACCTCAGGACTAGCTTCTTTGGATGAGCAGTTCTTC. The V call is TRBV7-8, the J call TRBJ2-1, with 8 bases matching TRBD2. Germline CDR1 SGHVS, CDR2 FQNEAQ. CDR3 length equals 15 residues. Trimming cost V 7 bases and J 8 bases; bases outside gene matches: 13.

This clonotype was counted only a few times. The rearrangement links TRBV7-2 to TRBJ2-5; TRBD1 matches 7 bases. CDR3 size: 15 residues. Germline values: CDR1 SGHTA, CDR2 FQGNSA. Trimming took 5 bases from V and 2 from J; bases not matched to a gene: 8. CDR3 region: CASSPLRGIQETQYF. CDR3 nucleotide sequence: TGTGCCAGCAGCCCGCTCAGGGGGATTCAAGAGACCCAGTACTTC.

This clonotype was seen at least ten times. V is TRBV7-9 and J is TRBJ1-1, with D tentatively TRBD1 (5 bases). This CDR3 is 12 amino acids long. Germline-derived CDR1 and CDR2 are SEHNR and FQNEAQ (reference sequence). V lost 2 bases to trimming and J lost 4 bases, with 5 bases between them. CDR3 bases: TGTGCCAGCAGCTTAACAGGCACTGAAGCTTTCTTT. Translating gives CASSLTGTEAFF. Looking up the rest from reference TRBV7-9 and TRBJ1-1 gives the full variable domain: DTGVSQNPRHKITKRGQNVTFRCDPISEHNRLYWYRQTLGQGPEFLTYFQNEAQLEKSRLLSDRFSAERPKGSFSTLEIQRTEQGDSAMYLCASSLTGTEAFFGQGTRLTVV.

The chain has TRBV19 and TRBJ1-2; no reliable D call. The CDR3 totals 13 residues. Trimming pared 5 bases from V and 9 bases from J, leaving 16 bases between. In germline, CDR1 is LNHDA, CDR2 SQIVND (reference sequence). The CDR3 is CASSHRQTNRYTF. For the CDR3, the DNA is TGTGCCAGTAGTCACCGACAAACGAACCGCTACACCTTC.